The clone carrying this T cell receptor (beta chain) was detected a few times. What it binds is unknown. This entry belongs to a study of T cell responses to AZD1222 COVID-19 vaccine. Study details: Both about-4-week and about-12-week second-dose recipients were combined. Broader study findings: The sample set comprised mostly white British donors with more females, and clonal diversity was possibly underestimated. Two AZD1222 administrations were followed by greater Spike-specific TCR breadth and depth. Baseline serology detected seropositivity in only six or seven AZD1222 recipients.

Assay: immunoSEQ multiplex PCR; the TCRdb copy retains only in-frame clones and omits some. Of fewer than 90,000 clones in the sample, 88% were seen once. There are 15 residues in the CDR3. Trimming at V came to 2 bases and at J to 6 bases, leaving 5 bases not matched to a gene. Germline loops: CDR1 SGHNT, CDR2 YENEEA. The V and J genes are TRBV11-3 and TRBJ2-2; TRBD1 matches at 8 bases. The sample here was peripheral blood, taken on day 0 of AZD1222 vaccination. This clonotype was sampled from an adult in good health. CDR3 region: CASSLPTGGPGELFF. The CDR3 DNA is TGTGCCAGCAGCTTACCTACAGGGGGGCCCGGGGAGCTGTTTTTT.